The clone carrying this T cell receptor (beta chain) has a single count. This table comes from immunoSEQ multiplex PCR, and its TCRdb copy is limited to in-frame clones, with some not included. Seen here are 110,000 to 150,000 clones, 70% to 85% observed once, and the top ten hold 7% to 10%. The cohort comprised adults aged roughly 18 to 95 years residing in around 25 US areas. Two negative PCRs, clearance, or symptom resolution had been documented for recovered Cohort 3 donors. The data were taken from a study of blood T cell repertoires in COVID-19. Whole-study context: Sources were T cells, B-cell-depleted T cells, or PBMCs; the material itself was cDNA or gDNA.

The V and J ends lost 10 bases and 5 bases, in that order; junction bases with no gene match: 11. Germline V lookup: CDR1 ENHRY, CDR2 SYGVKD. CDR3 length: 15 residues. The chain has TRBV10-3 and TRBJ1-4; TRBD1 agrees at 9 bases. The clonotype originates from a man aged 50-59 years who had recovered from COVID-19. The sequencing sample was made of PBMCs or T cells enriched from blood (not recorded which). The CDR3 sequence is CATSHGQGPNEKLFF. CDR3 DNA sequence: TGTGCCACCTCTCATGGACAGGGGCCGAATGAAAAACTGTTTTTT.